This T cell receptor beta chain was identified during a study of regulatory T cells in long-lasting Graves disease. CDR3-region Arm-PCR and iRepertoire HTBI primers produced the TCR beta libraries. TCRdb itself ran the multiplex PCR reads through MiXCR, one entry per CDR3 protein. The sample lists 530,000 or so distinct CDR3 sequences, roughly 16% seen once, with more than 10% in the top ten. There are many counts of this clonotype. Time point given: newly diagnosed GD, antithyroid drugs for less than 3 months. PBMCs provided the RNA from which the TCR library was made. J gave up 5 bases and V 6 bases, and 13 bases lay outside the gene matches. CDR3 length: 16 amino acids. This same sample was also part of a study on T cells in Graves' hyperthyroidism and ophthalmopathy.

This clonotype was obtained from a man aged 18 to 29 with Graves disease. The chain employs TRBV12-3 or TRBV12-4 and TRBJ2-5; 9 nucleotides line up with TRBD2. The sample in question was peripheral blood mononuclear cells (PBMCs), obtained at new diagnosis, from a patient treated with antithyroid drugs. DNA for the CDR3: TGTGCCAGCAGATCCGGGACTAGCAGTCGGGGGGAGACCCAGTACTTC. This encodes CASRSGTSSRGETQYF.